One and the same sample provided the 27 T cell receptor beta chains below, sequenced in a study of blood T cell repertoires in COVID-19. TCRdb's table, derived via immunoSEQ multiplex PCR, lists solely in-frame clones and lacks some. In the table there are around 250,000 clones, approximately 90% of which are singletons. The sequenced material came from PBMCs or T cells enriched from blood (not recorded which). The origin of the receptors is a human donor in a cohort exposed to, infected with or recovered from COVID-19 (not recorded which). The donor label of this sample is uncertain.

This clone was detected only once. V is TRBV10-3 and J is TRBJ2-3, with a tentative D call TRBD2 (7 bases). The CDR3 extends over 15 amino acids. Trimming left V 3 bases short and J 11 bases short, with 21 bases between. Per germline, CDR1 ENHRY and CDR2 SYGVKD. The CDR3 protein is CAISDGGPTPIGQYF. The DNA for the CDR3 is TGTGCCATCAGTGACGGGGGGCCTACCCCCATAGGGCAGTATTTT.

The sample holds many counts of this clone. Other DNA sequences within the sample encode an identical CDR3. The J gene is TRBJ1-6, the V gene TRBV9; the D is unclear. The ends were cut back, 0 bases at V and 5 bases at J, with 9 bases in the middle. The CDR3 contains 15 residues. From germline, CDR1 is SGDLS and CDR2 YYNGEE. CDR3 sequence: CASSVATEDNSPLHF. The CDR3 DNA sequence: TGTGCCAGCAGCGTAGCTACTGAGGATAATTCACCCCTCCACTTT.

The chain couples TRBV6-5 to TRBJ1-5; 8 positions agree with TRBD1. The CDR3 runs to 14 residues. With 8 bases clipped from V and 3 bases from J, the junction kept 6 bases outside the gene matches. Germline CDR1 is MNHEY and CDR2 is SVGAGI. DNA of the CDR3: TGTGCCAGCGGTAGGACAGGGTCCAATCAGCCCCAGCATTTT. Translation gives CASGRTGSNQPQHF.

V is TRBV5-4 and J is TRBJ1-2; the D gene is possibly TRBD1 (5 bases). Germline V gene data show CDR1 as SGHNT and CDR2 as YYREEE (reference sequence). Trimming pared 4 bases from V and 4 bases from J, leaving 14 bases between. The CDR3 contains 14 residues. The CDR3 reads CASSTQMTAYGYTF. The CDR3 DNA follows: TGTGCCAGCAGCACCCAAATGACAGCCTATGGCTACACCTTC.

CDR3 sequence: CSVEDHGGEEKLFF. The CDR3 DNA follows: TGCAGCGTTGAAGATCACGGGGGGGAGGAAAAACTGTTTTTT. The chain carries TRBV29-1 and TRBJ1-4, with D possibly being TRBD1 (5 bases). V was cut by 0 bases and J by 8 bases, with 13 bases left in between. The CDR3 consists of 14 residues. The V gene's germline CDR1 is SQVTM and CDR2 ANQGSEA.

J is TRBJ1-1 and V is TRBV27, with a weak D call TRBD1 (5 bases). The CDR3 has 15 residues. The V and J ends lost 5 bases and 0 bases respectively, with 13 bases between them. Germline V lookup: CDR1 MNHEY, CDR2 SMNVEV (reference sequence). For the CDR3, the DNA is TGTGCCAGCAGTCCGGGGGATAGATTGAACACTGAAGCTTTCTTT. Its protein product is CASSPGDRLNTEAFF.

The chain links TRBV5-1 to TRBJ1-2, with a tentative D call TRBD1 (5 bases). The CDR3 covers 13 residues. Trimming left V 4 bases short and J 3 bases short, with 10 bases between. Looked up from germline, CDR1 is SGHRS and CDR2 is YFSETQ. DNA of the CDR3: TGCGCCAGCAGCCTCGGGGGGGACTATGGCTACACCTTC. It codes for CASSLGGDYGYTF.

The J gene is TRBJ2-1, the V gene TRBV7-2; TRBD2 matches 10 bases. Germline V gene lookup returns CDR1 SGHTA and CDR2 FQGNSA. The CDR3 runs 14 residues. V lost 5 bases, J lost 9 bases, and 7 bases stayed unmatched. The DNA of the CDR3 is TGTGCCAGCAGCAATAGCGGGGGGCCTGGTGAGCAGTTCTTC. Amino acid sequence: CASSNSGGPGEQFF.

The chain joins TRBV7-3 to TRBJ2-2; 8 bases align to TRBD2. The junction had 2 bases not matched to a gene; V was cut back by 4 bases and J by 1 base. The length of the CDR3 is 15 residues. Germline CDR1 and CDR2: SGHTA and FQGTGA. The CDR3 DNA is TGTGCCAGCAGCTCGAGCGGGGGGAACACCGGGGAGCTGTTTTTT. As protein: CASSSSGGNTGELFF.

This rearrangement joins TRBV6-5 to TRBJ1-1; D is ambiguous. The CDR3 contains 11 residues. CDR1 is MNHEY, CDR2 SVGAGI, per germline. V dropped 8 bases and J dropped 6 bases, with 10 bases sitting between them. The CDR3 coding sequence is TGTGCCAGCCTTCGGGGATCTGAAGCTTTCTTT. This codes for CASLRGSEAFF.

The genes are TRBV7-8 and TRBJ2-3; 7 bases fit TRBD2. Germline V CDR1 and CDR2: SGHVS, FQNEAQ. The CDR3 has 16 residues. V was clipped by 1 base and J by 6 bases; unmatched bases: 10. The CDR3 coding sequence is TGTGCCAGCAGCTTAGGTCCGGGGGGTTGGTTGGATACGCAGTATTTT. Protein product: CASSLGPGGWLDTQYF. Variable domain in full (rest from reference TRBV7-8 and TRBJ2-3): GAGVSQSPRYKVAKRGQDVALRCDPISGHVSLFWYQQALGQGPEFLTYFQNEAQLDKSGLPSDRFFAERPEGSVSTLKIQRTQQEDSAVYLCASSLGPGGWLDTQYFGPGTRLTVL.

The chain couples TRBV5-1 to TRBJ1-2; 8 nucleotides line up with TRBD1. The germline CDR1 and CDR2 sequences are SGHRS and YFSETQ. The CDR3 has 15 residues. J lost 3 bases, V lost 4 bases, and 8 bases had no gene match. In DNA, the CDR3 is TGCGCCAGCAGCGGAACAGGGGGGCTGGACTATGGCTACACCTTC. It yields the protein CASSGTGGLDYGYTF.

The chain has TRBV27 and TRBJ1-6; weak D call: TRBD1 (5 bases). V was cut by 3 bases and J by 9 bases, with 18 bases left in between. Germline V gene data show CDR1 as MNHEY and CDR2 as SMNVEV (reference sequence). CDR3 length: 16 residues. Written as DNA, the CDR3 is TGTGCCAGCAGTTTGGGGCCAGGACGGATGTTTTCACCCCTCCACTTT. Translation gives CASSLGPGRMFSPLHF.

The chain combines TRBV5-6 with TRBJ2-7, with D perhaps matching TRBD1 (7 bases). The germline V gene encodes CDR1 SGHDT and CDR2 YYEEEE. CDR3 size: 15 residues. Trimming took off 0 bases at V and 2 bases at J, with 12 bases between the two ends. This CDR3 is CASSLGPGGPYEQYF. The CDR3, as DNA: TGTGCCAGCAGCTTGGGGCCAGGGGGGCCCTACGAGCAGTACTTC.

Only one count was recorded for this clone. The chain links TRBV30 to TRBJ1-1; D is ambiguous. CDR1 is GTSNPN and CDR2 is SVGIG in the germline V gene (reference sequence). This CDR3 spans 12 amino acids. V was shortened by 2 bases and J by 4 bases, with 8 bases between the two germline ends. CDR3 protein: CAWSSVRTEAFF. The DNA for the CDR3 is TGTGCCTGGAGTTCGGTTCGCACTGAAGCTTTCTTT.

The chain is built from TRBV4-1 and TRBJ1-2; 8 bases match TRBD1. Germline V CDR1 and CDR2: MGHRA, YSYEKL. This CDR3 is 15 amino acids long. Losses at the gene ends were 0 bases for V and 5 bases for J; bases not matched to a gene: 5. Here the CDR3 DNA reads TGCGCCAGCAGCCAAGATCACGGGACAGGTTATGGCTACACCTTC. It yields the protein CASSQDHGTGYGYTF.

V is TRBV5-1 and J is TRBJ1-2, with 10 bases that match TRBD1. The germline V gene has CDR1 SGHRS and CDR2 YFSETQ. Losses at the gene ends were 0 bases for V and 7 bases for J; bases not matched to a gene: 9. This CDR3 contains 16 residues. The CDR3 DNA sequence: TGCGCCAGCAGCTTGGCCACCGGGACAGGGGCCCGTGGCTACACCTTC. It yields the protein CASSLATGTGARGYTF.

The chain recombines TRBV7-3 with TRBJ2-7; 9 bases are a match to TRBD1. J gave up 3 bases and V 3 bases, and 6 bases lay outside the gene matches. The CDR3 runs to 15 residues. The germline gives CDR1 SGHTA, CDR2 FQGTGA. The CDR3 region is CASSFTGGIYYEQYF. The CDR3 coding sequence is TGTGCCAGCAGCTTCACAGGGGGCATCTACTACGAGCAGTACTTC.

The rearrangement links TRBV27 to TRBJ1-1; D gene ambiguous. The V end lost 4 bases, the J end lost 1 base, and 13 bases lay between the germline ends. Germline V gives CDR1 MNHEY, CDR2 SMNVEV (reference sequence). The length of the CDR3 is 15 residues. For the CDR3, the DNA is TGTGCCAGCAGTTCCAACTCCCAACCGAACACTGAAGCTTTCTTT. Encoded protein: CASSSNSQPNTEAFF.

This clone was recorded only once. The gene calls are TRBV5-1 and TRBJ1-2, with D possibly TRBD1 on 6 matching bases. The germline gives CDR1 SGHRS, CDR2 YFSETQ. The germline V and J ends were trimmed by 4 bases and 2 bases, with 12 bases remaining between them. CDR3 length equals 14 residues. The CDR3 nucleotides are TGCGCCAGCAGCCCCCGGACAGACAACTATGGCTACACCTTC. Its protein product is CASSPRTDNYGYTF.

The V and J genes are TRBV25-1 and TRBJ1-1, with unresolved D. V lost 2 bases to trimming and J lost 4 bases, with 5 bases between them. Germline lookup yields CDR1 MGHDK and CDR2 SYGVNS. There are 12 residues in the CDR3. This chain's CDR3 is CASSEASTEAFF. CDR3 nucleotides: TGTGCCAGCAGTGAAGCCAGCACTGAAGCTTTCTTT.

The chain combines TRBV19 with TRBJ1-5, with 10 bases matching TRBD1. CDR3 length equals 15 residues. From germline, CDR1 is LNHDA and CDR2 SQIVND (reference sequence). Trimming removed 4 bases from V and 4 bases from J; junction bases left unmatched: 4. For the CDR3, the DNA is TGTGCCAGTAGTAAGGGACAGGGGACTAATCAGCCCCAGCATTTT. This gives the protein CASSKGQGTNQPQHF.

The rearrangement uses TRBV9 and TRBJ1-2; D gene unclear. Trimming removed 7 bases from V and 2 bases from J, with 12 bases in between. Germline V gives CDR1 SGDLS, CDR2 YYNGEE. The CDR3 has 13 amino acids. The CDR3 DNA reads TGTGCCAGCGGGCCCGCTGGGAACTATGGCTACACCTTC. It specifies CASGPAGNYGYTF.

The chain is built from TRBV20-1 and TRBJ1-6, with unresolved D. The CDR3 length is 10 residues. In germline, CDR1 is DFQATT, CDR2 SNEGSKA (reference sequence). The CDR3 coding sequence is TGCCTATGCCGGAATTCACCCCTCCACTTT. Amino acids: CLCRNSPLHF.

This rearrangement joins TRBV5-4 to TRBJ1-1, with D perhaps TRBD1 (6 bases). V lost 0 bases, J lost 7 bases, and 13 bases lay in between. CDR1 and CDR2 (germline): SGHNT, YYREEE (reference sequence). The CDR3 contains 14 residues. The CDR3 sequence is CASSLVRQGSEAFF. As DNA, the CDR3 is TGTGCCAGCAGCTTGGTTCGGCAGGGGAGTGAAGCTTTCTTT.

This chain connects TRBV10-3 to TRBJ2-3, with D perhaps matching TRBD1 (6 bases). Trimming cost V 2 bases and J 6 bases, with 9 bases left between them. Germline CDR1 ENHRY, CDR2 SYGVKD. The CDR3 loop spans 13 amino acids. The DNA for the CDR3 is TGTGCCATCAGTGAGAGGACAGAGGATACGCAGTATTTT. Protein product: CAISERTEDTQYF.

The rearrangement uses TRBV5-4 and TRBJ2-3; TRBD2 aligns across 10 bases. Germline CDR1 SGHNT, CDR2 YYREEE (reference sequence). V lost 2 bases and J lost 3; bases outside the gene matches: 6. The CDR3 loop spans 16 amino acids. The CDR3 DNA reads as TGTGCCAGCAGCTTTCGGCTAGCGGGGGAGACAGATACGCAGTATTTT. Its translation: CASSFRLAGETDTQYF.